This T cell receptor (beta chain) stems from a study of T-cell reconstitution after alpha-beta-depleted transplantation in children. The authors prepared the TCRbeta library with unique molecular identifiers. TCRdb ran MiXCR on the PCR reads and lists one entry per CDR3 protein. Here the sample spans almost 500,000 distinct CDR3 sequences, around 13% being singletons. Material: PBMCs from the stem cell graft donor, obtained from the stem cell graft. The sequence came from a human donor who donated a stem cell graft to a child with combined immunodeficiency.

The CDR3: CASSPWGAYEQYF. As DNA, the CDR3 is TGTGCCAGCAGCCCCTGGGGAGCCTACGAGCAGTACTTC. The chain recombines TRBV6-5 with TRBJ2-7, with D perhaps TRBD2 (5 bases). Germline CDR1 MNHEY, CDR2 SVGAGI. The CDR3 loop spans 13 amino acids. Trimming took off 6 bases at V and 2 bases at J, with 11 bases between the two ends.